A single sample gave rise to the 24 T cell receptor beta chains below, sequenced in a study of T cells in Graves' hyperthyroidism and ophthalmopathy. RNA transcripts were the template for amplifying TCR beta CDR3 regions. When the TCR CDR3 underwent first-round RT-PCR, the HTBI primer set was used. TCRdb re-called the multiplex PCR reads through MiXCR, storing one row per CDR3 protein. The sample shows about 130,000 distinct CDR3 sequences, more than 20% of them seen only once. Sequencing was carried out using blood. The receptor set was obtained from a woman aged 45-65 years with Graves' hyperthyroidism that later progressed to Graves' ophthalmopathy.

The gene calls are TRBV28 and TRBJ2-1, with no clear D. V was trimmed by 7 bases and J by 12 bases, leaving 13 bases between them. The CDR3 runs 11 residues. Germline V gives CDR1 MDHEN, CDR2 SYDVKM. The CDR3 loop reads CASKYPDGQFF. DNA for the CDR3: TGTGCCAGCAAATACCCGGACGGGCAGTTCTTC.

This clonotype was seen a few times. The chain joins TRBV10-3 to TRBJ2-1, with 7 nucleotides matching TRBD2. Trimming removed 5 bases from V and 12 bases from J; junction bases left unmatched: 10. CDR1 and CDR2 from the germline V gene are ENHRY and SYGVKD. The CDR3 runs 13 residues. CDR3 in DNA: TGTGCCATCAGTACCGGGACTACGGTCCGGCAGTTCTTC. Translation gives CAISTGTTVRQFF.

This clonotype occurred many times. The rearrangement uses TRBV2 and TRBJ1-1; D unclear. The ends were cut back, 6 bases at V and 1 base at J, with 12 bases in the middle. Germline assignment: CDR1 SNHLY and CDR2 FYNNEI. CDR3 size: 14 residues. The CDR3: CASRPQRENTEAFF. The CDR3 bases are TGTGCCAGCAGACCTCAGAGGGAGAACACTGAAGCTTTCTTT.

This chain connects TRBV27 to TRBJ1-1; D possibly corresponds to TRBD1 (6 bases). Trimming removed 5 bases at V and 8 bases at J, with 15 bases between. Germline V lookup: CDR1 MNHEY, CDR2 SMNVEV (reference sequence). The length of the CDR3 is 13 residues. The CDR3 sequence is CASSPQSGTEAFF. In DNA form, the CDR3 reads TGTGCCAGCAGTCCCCAATCCGGGACAGAAGCTTTCTTT.

This clonotype was counted at least ten times. The gene calls are TRBV5-1 and TRBJ1-1; D gene uncertain. Trimming took off 2 bases at V and 1 base at J, with 12 bases between the two ends. Germline V gene lookup returns CDR1 SGHRS and CDR2 YFSETQ. This CDR3 comprises 15 residues. Here the CDR3 reads CASSFGGTRNTEAFF. The CDR3 DNA reads TGCGCCAGCAGCTTTGGTGGCACCCGGAACACTGAAGCTTTCTTT.

This clonotype appeared many times. CDR3 region: CSASGAAYEQYF. The CDR3 DNA is TGCAGTGCTAGTGGGGCAGCCTACGAGCAGTACTTC. V usage is TRBV20-1 and J usage is TRBJ2-7, with TRBD1 as a possible D gene (5 bases). The V gene lost 3 bases and the J gene lost 2 bases, with 8 bases spanning the gap. The germline gives CDR1 DFQATT, CDR2 SNEGSKA (reference sequence). The CDR3 totals 12 residues.

This clonotype appeared a single time. This sequence joins TRBV29-1 and TRBJ2-6; no definite D call. Germline V lookup: CDR1 SQVTM, CDR2 ANQGSEA. V lost 2 bases, J lost 0 bases, and 8 bases lay in between. This CDR3 has 15 residues. The CDR3 reads CSVELAISGANVLTF. For the CDR3, the DNA is TGCAGCGTTGAATTAGCAATCTCTGGGGCCAACGTCCTGACTTTC.

In this sample, this clonotype turned up many times. The rearrangement joins TRBV28 to TRBJ1-5; D is unclear. V shed 1 base and J shed 7 bases, with 5 bases lying between them. The length of the CDR3 is 12 residues. Germline V gives CDR1 MDHEN, CDR2 SYDVKM. CDR3 amino acids: CASSLYRQPQHF. The CDR3 DNA reads TGTGCCAGCAGTTTATATCGGCAGCCCCAGCATTTT.

This clonotype was seen repeatedly, ten times or more. The chain combines TRBV30 with TRBJ1-2; D is undetermined. This CDR3 contains 14 residues. Trimming took off 1 base at V and 3 bases at J, with 12 bases between the two ends. Germline values: CDR1 GTSNPN, CDR2 SVGIG (reference sequence). This CDR3 reads CAWSGNRAYYGYTF. The CDR3 coding sequence is TGTGCCTGGAGTGGGAACCGGGCCTACTATGGCTACACCTTC.

This clonotype was seen a handful of times. V and J are TRBV27 and TRBJ1-6, with a tentative D call TRBD1 (6 bases). The germline V and J ends were trimmed by 6 bases and 7 bases, with 13 bases remaining between them. This CDR3 is built from 14 residues. Looked up from germline, CDR1 is MNHEY and CDR2 is SMNVEV (reference sequence). CDR3 protein: CASRRDTGNSPLHF. The CDR3 bases are TGTGCCAGCAGACGGGACACGGGGAATTCACCCCTCCACTTT.

As concerns this clonotype: An end of the junction does not agree with germline; a read error may underlie this. V usage is TRBV7-3 and J usage is TRBJ2-4, with 11 bases identical to TRBD1. The CDR3 sequence is 15 residues long. Per the germline V gene, CDR1 is SGHTA and CDR2 is FQGTGA. The CDR3 region is CASSLTGTGGDMQYF. CDR3 coding DNA: TGTGCCAGCAGCTTAACGGGGACAGGGGGTGACATGCAGTACTTC.

This chain joins TRBV12-3 or TRBV12-4 and TRBJ1-2; possibly TRBD1 for D (6 bases). V lost 4 bases and J 0 bases, leaving 12 bases between the germline ends. This CDR3 spans 15 amino acids. The chain's CDR3 is CASSSSRQANYGYTF. The CDR3, as DNA: TGTGCCAGCAGTTCCAGTCGACAGGCTAACTATGGCTACACCTTC.

In nucleotides, the CDR3 is TGCAGTGCTAGAGGGGCTAGCGGGAGCAAAGAGACCCAGTACTTC. Translated: CSARGASGSKETQYF. The chain links TRBV20-1 to TRBJ2-5; 10 bases map to TRBD2. This CDR3 has 15 residues. CDR1 is DFQATT and CDR2 is SNEGSKA in the germline V gene (reference sequence). The V segment lost 1 base and the J segment 3 bases; nucleotides outside the gene matches: 5.

This clonotype was detected ten times or more. This sequence joins TRBV7-8 and TRBJ2-7; D is unclear. This CDR3 region has 11 residues. V shed 3 bases and J shed 5 bases, with 5 bases lying between them. Germline CDR1 SGHVS, CDR2 FQNEAQ. CDR3 sequence: CASSFLDEQYF. CDR3 in DNA: TGTGCCAGCAGCTTTCTAGACGAGCAGTACTTC.

The chain couples TRBV30 to TRBJ1-6; 7 positions match TRBD1. The CDR3 totals 18 residues. In germline, CDR1 is GTSNPN, CDR2 SVGIG (reference sequence). After removal of 0 bases from V and 10 bases from J, the junction contained 18 bases not matched to a gene. The CDR3, as DNA: TGTGCCTGGAGTGTACGAGTCGGACCGACAGGGAGGGTATCACCCCTCCACTTT. Amino acid sequence: CAWSVRVGPTGRVSPLHF.

The chain recombines TRBV9 with TRBJ2-2; 8 bases fit TRBD1. CDR3 length: 15 residues. The J segment lost 8 bases and the V segment lost 4 bases, leaving 10 bases of the junction unmatched. Germline loops: CDR1 SGDLS, CDR2 YYNGEE. The CDR3 loop is CASSPTDRGGGELFF. CDR3 nucleotides: TGTGCCAGCAGCCCAACCGACAGGGGAGGTGGGGAGCTGTTTTTT. Combining the CDR3 with reference TRBV9 and TRBJ2-2 gives the whole variable domain DSGVTQTPKHLITATGQRVTLRCSPRSGDLSVYWYQQSLDQGLQFLIQYYNGEERAKGNILERFSAQQFPDLHSELNLSSLELGDSALYFCASSPTDRGGGELFFGEGSRLTVL.

The rearrangement joins TRBV20-1 to TRBJ2-5; 15 positions agree with TRBD2. This CDR3 has 15 residues. Germline CDR1 and CDR2: DFQATT and SNEGSKA (reference sequence). V gave up 2 bases and J gave up 7 bases; unmatched junction bases: 5. The CDR3 region has the DNA TGCAGTGCTAGAAGGACTAGCGGGAGGGCCGGGACCCAGTACTTC. It yields the protein CSARRTSGRAGTQYF.

The gene calls are TRBV7-8 and TRBJ1-1; D uncertain. The V gene lost 6 bases and the J gene lost 4 bases, with 12 bases spanning the gap. CDR3 length: 13 residues. Germline V gives CDR1 SGHVS, CDR2 FQNEAQ. CDR3 sequence reads: CASSLRGITEAFF. The CDR3 DNA is TGTGCCAGCAGTTTGCGAGGGATCACTGAAGCTTTCTTT.

This clonotype came up once. The chain is built from TRBV6-1 and TRBJ2-7, with 14 bases lining up with TRBD2. Germline lookup yields CDR1 MNHNS and CDR2 SASEGT. This CDR3 contains 15 residues. V shed 7 bases and J 6 bases; nucleotides not matched to a gene: 8. CDR3 in amino acids: CASILGTSGRGEQYF. CDR3 in DNA: TGTGCCAGCATCCTGGGGACTAGCGGGAGAGGCGAGCAGTACTTC.

This clonotype was counted many times. V gene TRBV29-1 combines with J gene TRBJ1-2; TRBD1 might be the D (5 bases). Trimming shortened V by 3 bases and J by 0 bases, and 11 bases separated the two germline ends. This CDR3 region has 14 residues. Germline values: CDR1 SQVTM, CDR2 ANQGSEA. CDR3 nucleotide sequence: TGCAGCGTTGAGTTCCAGGGATCTAACTATGGCTACACCTTC. Translated: CSVEFQGSNYGYTF.

This clonotype was recorded at least ten times. This rearrangement joins TRBV6-6 to TRBJ2-7; D might be TRBD1 (6 bases). CDR1 is MNHNY and CDR2 is SVGAGI in the germline V gene (reference sequence). The V and J ends lost 2 bases and 3 bases respectively, with 11 bases between them. The CDR3 is 14 amino acids. The CDR3 DNA follows: TGTGCCAGCAGTTACGTACAGGGCCTCTACGAGCAGTACTTC. It translates to CASSYVQGLYEQYF.

Comments on this clonotype: This may be a read error, as it is one base from a much larger clone. The V gene is TRBV20-1, the J gene TRBJ2-1; D might be TRBD1 (6 bases). The DNA end is more similar to TRBJ2-7, so the J call may be wrong. This CDR3 is built from 13 residues. Germline CDR1 reads DFQATT; CDR2 reads SNEGSKA (reference sequence). The CDR3 protein is CSARQGFSNEQYF. In DNA, the CDR3 is TGCAGTGCTAGACAGGGGTTTAGCAATGAGCAGTACTTC.

The CDR3 protein is CATNREFKTQYF. CDR3 DNA sequence: TGTGCCACCAACAGGGAGTTCAAGACCCAGTACTTC. V gene TRBV28 combines with J gene TRBJ2-5, with D tentatively TRBD1 (6 bases). With 10 bases removed from V and 6 bases from J, the gap between germline ends came to 15 bases. The CDR3 covers 12 residues. CDR1 is MDHEN, CDR2 SYDVKM, per germline.

The chain joins TRBV14 to TRBJ1-1, with D possibly matching TRBD1 (6 bases). Trimming left V 1 base short and J 11 bases short, with 17 bases between. The CDR3 loop spans 14 amino acids. Germline lookup yields CDR1 SGHDN and CDR2 FVKESK. This CDR3 is CASSQGTGGPRAFF. In DNA form, the CDR3 reads TGTGCCAGCAGCCAAGGAACCGGGGGGCCGCGGGCTTTCTTT.